These 22 T cell receptor beta chains share one sample of origin, sequenced in a study of shared clonotypes between healthy human individuals. Clones were read by immunoSEQ multiplex PCR, and TCRdb kept only the in-frame ones, dropping some. Seen here are about 2.4 million clones, more than 80% observed once, and the top ten hold 0.13% to 0.15%. Sequenced: naive CD4+ T cells sorted from blood. Subset denoted: CD45RA+ positively selected. These receptors were taken from a man aged 18 to 30 in good health.

The gene calls are TRBV10-3 and TRBJ2-5; D uncertain. The ends were cut back, 10 bases at V and 4 bases at J, with 31 bases in the middle. Germline loops: CDR1 ENHRY, CDR2 SYGVKD. The CDR3 is 18 amino acids. The CDR3 DNA follows: TGTGCCAGGACCCTCCGCCCCGTACAGCCGACCCTTCGAGAGACCCAGTACTTC. It is translated as CARTLRPVQPTLRETQYF.

The chain carries TRBV11-3 and TRBJ2-1; the match to TRBD2 covers 12 bases. The V and J ends lost 3 bases and 9 bases, in that order; junction bases with no gene match: 6. The CDR3 runs 15 residues. Looked up from germline, CDR1 is SGHNT and CDR2 is YENEEA. Here the CDR3 DNA reads TGTGCCAGCAGCTTGCTAGCGGGGGGGCTAGGTGAGCAGTTCTTC. Translation: CASSLLAGGLGEQFF.

This clone was found a few times. The J gene is TRBJ1-5, the V gene TRBV4-1, with 9 positions matching TRBD1. Germline V gives CDR1 MGHRA, CDR2 YSYEKL. V lost 4 bases and J lost 2; bases outside the gene matches: 6. The CDR3 has 16 amino acids. For the CDR3, the DNA is TGCGCCAGCAGCCTGGGGGACAGGGAGGGCAATCAGCCCCAGCATTTT. Translation gives CASSLGDREGNQPQHF.

The CDR3 sequence: CASSPESGNTEAFF. Written as DNA, the CDR3 is TGTGCCAGCTCACCGGAAAGCGGGAACACTGAAGCTTTCTTT. The chain joins TRBV18 to TRBJ1-1, with D hard to call. This CDR3 is built from 14 residues. Germline-derived CDR1 and CDR2 are KGHSH and LQKENI. With 3 bases removed from V and 1 base from J, the gap between germline ends came to 9 bases.

V usage is TRBV11-2 and J usage is TRBJ1-2; no reliable D call. Germline loops: CDR1 SGHAT, CDR2 FQNNGV. The CDR3 sequence is 14 residues long. The V and J ends lost 1 base and 8 bases respectively, with 14 bases between them. CDR3 protein: CASSLGWPLGGYTF. Written as DNA, the CDR3 is TGTGCCAGCAGCTTAGGCTGGCCCTTGGGAGGCTACACCTTC.

The count of this clone is one. The V gene is TRBV7-9, the J gene TRBJ2-4, with unresolved D. The CDR3 covers 15 residues. Germline assignment: CDR1 SEHNR and CDR2 FQNEAQ (reference sequence). Between the trimmed V and J ends, which lost 0 bases and 7 bases, there was a span of 13 bases. CDR3 residues: CASSLALATANIQYF. CDR3 bases: TGTGCCAGCAGCTTAGCGCTGGCCACCGCGAACATTCAGTACTTC.

The chain uses TRBV7-2 and TRBJ2-2; D is undetermined. The CDR3 is made up of 13 amino acids. Germline-derived CDR1 and CDR2 are SGHTA and FQGNSA. V lost 4 bases to trimming and J lost 8 bases, with 11 bases between them. For the CDR3, the DNA is TGTGCCAGCAGCTCCCCGGTGAGGGGGGAGCTGTTTTTT. Its translation: CASSSPVRGELFF.

This chain uses TRBV7-9 with TRBJ2-3, with 12 bases fitting TRBD2. Germline V CDR1 and CDR2: SEHNR, FQNEAQ (reference sequence). The V gene end was trimmed by 7 bases and the J gene end by 0 bases; junction bases not matched to a gene: 8. There are 17 residues in the CDR3. This chain's CDR3 is CASTKGLAGSSTDTQYF. CDR3 nucleotides: TGTGCCAGCACCAAGGGACTAGCGGGCTCCAGCACAGATACGCAGTATTTT.

The DNA for the CDR3 is TGTGCCATCAGTCCGGGACAGACCACAGATACGCAGTATTTT. This gives the protein CAISPGQTTDTQYF. The chain uses TRBV10-3 and TRBJ2-3; 7 bases are a match to TRBD1. Unmatched junction bases numbered 4, after V lost 5 bases and J lost 2 bases. Germline CDR1 reads ENHRY; CDR2 reads SYGVKD. This CDR3 contains 14 residues.

This rearrangement joins TRBV6-1 to TRBJ1-4; 7 positions match TRBD1. From germline, CDR1 is MNHNS and CDR2 SASEGT. CDR3 size: 14 residues. The V gene end was trimmed by 7 bases and the J gene end by 3 bases; junction bases not matched to a gene: 5. The CDR3 protein is CASNQGEPNEKLFF. The CDR3 coding sequence is TGTGCCAGCAACCAGGGGGAACCTAATGAAAAACTGTTTTTT.

This chain links TRBV11-2 with TRBJ2-6; 9 positions agree with TRBD1. With 6 bases clipped from V and 2 bases from J, the junction kept 8 bases outside the gene matches. The germline V gene encodes CDR1 SGHAT and CDR2 FQNNGV. This CDR3 is 17 amino acids long. The DNA of the CDR3 is TGTGCCAGCAGACGGGACAGGGTGGTCCCTGGGGCCAACGTCCTGACTTTC. This sequence encodes CASRRDRVVPGANVLTF.

The V gene is TRBV6-5, the J gene TRBJ1-1; 12 bases map to TRBD1. CDR3 length: 14 residues. The V gene's germline CDR1 is MNHEY and CDR2 SVGAGI. V was clipped by 6 bases and J by 6 bases; unmatched bases: 5. The CDR3: CASSTGQGAAEAFF. In nucleotides, the CDR3 is TGTGCCAGCAGCACGGGACAGGGGGCCGCTGAAGCTTTCTTT.

With respect to this clone: Other DNA sequences in this specimen translate into the identical CDR3. The chain joins TRBV9 to TRBJ2-3, with 12 bases aligning to TRBD2. In germline, CDR1 is SGDLS, CDR2 YYNGEE. The CDR3 runs 17 residues. V was pared by 0 bases and J by 2 bases, with 4 bases of the junction left unmatched. CDR3 nucleotides: TGTGCCAGCAGCGTAGGAGGACTAGCGGGGTACACAGATACGCAGTATTTT. Its translation is CASSVGGLAGYTDTQYF.

This rearrangement joins TRBV7-8 to TRBJ2-7, with 7 bases fitting TRBD2. Germline trimming cut 1 base from V and 2 bases from J; bases unmatched to any gene: 8. The germline V gene encodes CDR1 SGHVS and CDR2 FQNEAQ. This CDR3 spans 16 amino acids. DNA for the CDR3: TGTGCCAGCAGCTTAGAATGGGCTAGCGGTCCCTACGAGCAGTACTTC. Its protein product is CASSLEWASGPYEQYF.

The gene calls are TRBV6-5 and TRBJ1-2; TRBD1 matches at 10 bases. Germline V lookup: CDR1 MNHEY, CDR2 SVGAGI. J gave up 9 bases and V 6 bases, and 7 bases lay outside the gene matches. CDR3 length: 13 amino acids. The CDR3 DNA reads TGTGCCAGCAGCACGGGACAGGGGAGAAGCTACACCTTC. Translated, it gives CASSTGQGRSYTF.

The CDR3 loop reads CASSHDPRDYGYTF. The CDR3 DNA reads TGCGCCAGCAGCCACGATCCACGGGACTATGGCTACACCTTC. The chain carries TRBV4-1 and TRBJ1-2; D gene uncertain. Trimming stripped 3 bases from V and 3 bases from J, with 11 bases between. This CDR3 is 14 amino acids long. Germline V gene data show CDR1 as MGHRA and CDR2 as YSYEKL.

The genes are TRBV10-1 and TRBJ2-1; the match to TRBD2 covers 7 bases. Germline trimming cut 3 bases from V and 0 bases from J; bases unmatched to any gene: 5. Germline V gene sequence: CDR1 WNHNN, CDR2 SYGVQD (reference sequence). There are 16 residues in the CDR3. In DNA, the CDR3 is TGCGCCAGCAGTGATATCGGCGGGAGCTCCTACAATGAGCAGTTCTTC. This translates into CASSDIGGSSYNEQFF.

The chain uses TRBV27 and TRBJ1-6; 7 positions agree with TRBD1. The CDR3 covers 13 residues. Germline-derived CDR1 and CDR2 are MNHEY and SMNVEV (reference sequence). The trim removed 11 bases at V and 4 bases at J, leaving 5 bases unmatched. CDR3: CAGPGQYNSPLHF. In DNA form, the CDR3 reads TGTGCCGGACCGGGACAGTATAATTCACCCCTCCACTTT.

V and J are TRBV4-2 and TRBJ2-2, with TRBD2 matching over 11 bases. Germline-derived CDR1 and CDR2 are LGHNA and YNFKEQ. Losses at the gene ends were 7 bases for V and 3 bases for J; bases not matched to a gene: 7. The CDR3 consists of 16 residues. The CDR3 loop is CASKFSGGADTGELFF. The CDR3, as DNA: TGTGCCAGCAAGTTTAGCGGGGGGGCCGACACCGGGGAGCTGTTTTTT.

The chain employs TRBV7-2 and TRBJ2-3; 7 bases align to TRBD2. This CDR3 has 17 residues. Germline CDR1 is SGHTA and CDR2 is FQGNSA. The J segment lost 4 bases and the V segment lost 6 bases, leaving 16 bases of the junction unmatched. CDR3 coding DNA: TGTGCCAGCAGTTTCTACCTGAGCGGGAAAGTCGCAGATACGCAGTATTTT. It translates to CASSFYLSGKVADTQYF.

The V and J genes are TRBV7-9 and TRBJ2-7, with a weak D call TRBD1 (6 bases). Germline CDR1 is SEHNR and CDR2 is FQNEAQ (reference sequence). The CDR3 consists of 15 residues. Trimming removed 5 bases at V and 5 bases at J, with 19 bases between. Here the CDR3 reads CASSRTVPLNHEQYF. Here the CDR3 DNA reads TGTGCCAGCAGCCGGACAGTGCCTTTAAACCACGAGCAGTACTTC.

The rearrangement joins TRBV7-8 to TRBJ2-4; 7 bases line up with TRBD1. Germline V lookup: CDR1 SGHVS, CDR2 FQNEAQ. V was clipped by 5 bases and J by 3 bases; unmatched bases: 19. CDR3 size: 19 residues. CDR3 sequence (DNA): TGTGCCAGCAGCCCTACGGGACCGGGACAGATGCTGGGCAAAAACATTCAGTACTTC. It yields the protein CASSPTGPGQMLGKNIQYF.